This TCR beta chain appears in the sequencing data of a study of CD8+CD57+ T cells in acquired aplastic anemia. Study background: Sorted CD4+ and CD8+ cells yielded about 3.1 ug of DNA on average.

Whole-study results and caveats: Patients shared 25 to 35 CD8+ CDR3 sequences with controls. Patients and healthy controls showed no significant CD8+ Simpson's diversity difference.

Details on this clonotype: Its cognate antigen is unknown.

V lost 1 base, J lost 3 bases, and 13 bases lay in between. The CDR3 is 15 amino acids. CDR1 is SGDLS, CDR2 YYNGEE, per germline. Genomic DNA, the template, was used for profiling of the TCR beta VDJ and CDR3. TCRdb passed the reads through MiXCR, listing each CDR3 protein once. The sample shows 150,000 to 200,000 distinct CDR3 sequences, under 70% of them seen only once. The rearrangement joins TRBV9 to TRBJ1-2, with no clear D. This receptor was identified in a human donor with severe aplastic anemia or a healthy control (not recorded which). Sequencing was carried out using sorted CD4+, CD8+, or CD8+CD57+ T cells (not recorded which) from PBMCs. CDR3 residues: CASSVSSNSYYGYTF. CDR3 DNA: TGTGCCAGCAGCGTAAGTTCGAACAGTTACTATGGCTACACCTTC.